This T cell receptor beta chain was captured in a study of T cell responses to AZD1222 COVID-19 vaccine (dated by TCRdb to the early 2020s). A note on the overall study: TCR sequencing covered more than 230 trial participants: 200 to 220 given two doses of AZD1222 and 26 given two doses of MenACWY control vaccine. Trial participants were enrolled by age into 18-55, 56-69 and 70-plus year subgroups, with approximately 160, 26 and 62 TCR-sequenced participants respectively.

The sample's time point label is to be understood as: about 28 days (+/-7) after the second vaccine dose. Because spike-specific TCR depth and breadth did not differ between the two schedules, AZD1222 recipients who got a second dose at roughly 4 weeks were pooled with those who got a second dose at roughly 12 weeks. Samples from vaccinated people were obtained from the UK trials COV001 and COV002, which included a single-blind randomized controlled phase 2/3 trial of AZD1222 (ChAdOx1 nCoV-19) in healthy adults. For TCRbeta chain sequencing, PBMC samples from trial participants were taken at day 0 and at day 28 after the second dose. The CDR3 regions of human TCRbeta chains were analyzed by immunosequencing. The study's own analysis went as follows. TCRs in the repertoires were matched against a reference library of SARS-CoV-2-specific TCRs that had been generated with the MIRA antigen-specificity platform. Breadth was defined as the fraction of unique TCRs that were SARS-CoV-2-associated, and depth was defined as the fraction of total T cells that were SARS-CoV-2-associated. Each spike-specific TCR was assigned to its reactive spike region and to a CD4 or CD8 class using the MIRA data. Log10-transformed breadth and depth values were compared by one-way ANOVA with Sidak's multiple comparisons tests. Entries here come from immuneACCESS through TCRdb and include only in-frame sequences with V and J called. Some clones fail to appear in such tables; in the studies checked, an unresolved V gene covers under half of the shortfall, and the cause of the remainder is unknown. V, J and clone size were drawn from that table, and D and trimming were deduced from the DNA. This sample lists tens of thousands of clones; 83% were detected once. 1.3% of the sample is taken by the ten largest.

From its cysteine to its phenylalanine, the CDR3 spans 16 amino acids. Only the CDR3 portion is preserved as DNA: 48 bases, with reading frame beginning at the first base. The germline V gene (reference sequence) specifies LGHDT as CDR1 and YNNKEL as CDR2. V is shortened by 1 base, J by 1 base, and the region joining them spans 11 bases. The research as a whole found: In the small 56-69-year group, the increase in depth fell short of significance, most likely because of low power. A significant rise in spike-specific TCR breadth and depth was observed after two AZD1222 doses relative to day 0 and relative to MenACWY recipients. No day 14 peak-response samples were available, so repertoires were characterized only after the peak T cell response. Reportedly, close to half of the unique spike-specific TCRs recognized epitopes lying outside the regions that are mutated in the B.1.351 and B.1.1.7 variants. Most participants were white British and females outnumbered males, and the authors suggested that clonal diversity may have been underestimated. Conclusions about previously exposed vaccinees were limited because only a handful of AZD1222 recipients were SARS-CoV-2 seropositive at baseline. Vaccine-associated CD4 TCRs spanned the whole spike protein, with dominant responses in regions 160-218 and 743-854.

A remark on this clone: The specificity of this receptor is unknown. The record has no base qualities; no much larger clone is one base away.

The chain employs TRBV3-1 (or the pseudogene TRBV3-2) and TRBJ1-3; the D gene is unclear. The specimen comprised peripheral blood, sampled 28 days after the second AZD1222 dose. This TCR was recovered from an adult who received the AZD1222 COVID-19 vaccine. The nucleotide sequence reads TGTGCCAGCAGCCAAGTACGAACTCCTTCTGGAAACACCATATATTTT. Its product reads: CASSQVRTPSGNTIYF.